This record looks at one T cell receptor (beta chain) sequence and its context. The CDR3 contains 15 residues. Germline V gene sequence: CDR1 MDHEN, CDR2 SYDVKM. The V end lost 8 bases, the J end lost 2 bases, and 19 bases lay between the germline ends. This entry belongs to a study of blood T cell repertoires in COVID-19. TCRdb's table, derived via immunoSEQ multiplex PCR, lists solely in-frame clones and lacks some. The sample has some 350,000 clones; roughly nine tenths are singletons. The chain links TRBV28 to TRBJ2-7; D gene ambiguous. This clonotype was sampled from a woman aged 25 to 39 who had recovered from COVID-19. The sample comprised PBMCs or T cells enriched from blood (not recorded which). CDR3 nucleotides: TGTGCCAGCTCCCCATCTTGGGCCAAGACCTACGAGCAGTACTTC. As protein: CASSPSWAKTYEQYF.